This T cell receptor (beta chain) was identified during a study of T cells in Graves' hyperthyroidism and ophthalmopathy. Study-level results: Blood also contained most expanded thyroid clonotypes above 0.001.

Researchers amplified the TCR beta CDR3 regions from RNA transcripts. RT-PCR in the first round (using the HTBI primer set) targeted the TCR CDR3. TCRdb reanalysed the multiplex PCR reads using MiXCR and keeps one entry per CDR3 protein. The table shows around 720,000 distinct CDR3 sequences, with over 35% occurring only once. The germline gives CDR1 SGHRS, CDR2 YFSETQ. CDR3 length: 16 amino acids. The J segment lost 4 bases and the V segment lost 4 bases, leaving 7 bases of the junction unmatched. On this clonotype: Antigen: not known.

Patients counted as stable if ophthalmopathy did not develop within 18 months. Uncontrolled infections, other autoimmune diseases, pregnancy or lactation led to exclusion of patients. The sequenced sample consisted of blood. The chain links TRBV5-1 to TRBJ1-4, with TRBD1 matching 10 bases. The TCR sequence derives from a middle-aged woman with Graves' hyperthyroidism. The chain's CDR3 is CASSQLRTGGNEKLFF. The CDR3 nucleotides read TGCGCCAGCAGCCAACTCAGGACAGGGGGTAATGAAAAACTGTTTTTT.